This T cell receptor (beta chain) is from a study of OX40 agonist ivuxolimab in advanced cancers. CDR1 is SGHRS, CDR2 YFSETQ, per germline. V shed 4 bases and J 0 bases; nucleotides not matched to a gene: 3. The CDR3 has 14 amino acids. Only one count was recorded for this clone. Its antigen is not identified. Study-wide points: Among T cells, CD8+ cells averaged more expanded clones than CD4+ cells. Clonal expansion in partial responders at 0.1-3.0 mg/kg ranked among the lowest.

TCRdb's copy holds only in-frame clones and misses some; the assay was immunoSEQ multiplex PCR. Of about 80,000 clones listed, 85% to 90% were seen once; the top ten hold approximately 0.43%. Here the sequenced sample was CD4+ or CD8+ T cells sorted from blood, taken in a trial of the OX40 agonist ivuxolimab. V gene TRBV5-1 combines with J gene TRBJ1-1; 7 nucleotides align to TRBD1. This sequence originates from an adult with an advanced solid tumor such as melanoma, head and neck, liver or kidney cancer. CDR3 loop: CASSAGGVNTEAFF. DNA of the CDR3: TGCGCCAGCAGCGCAGGGGGAGTGAACACTGAAGCTTTCTTT.